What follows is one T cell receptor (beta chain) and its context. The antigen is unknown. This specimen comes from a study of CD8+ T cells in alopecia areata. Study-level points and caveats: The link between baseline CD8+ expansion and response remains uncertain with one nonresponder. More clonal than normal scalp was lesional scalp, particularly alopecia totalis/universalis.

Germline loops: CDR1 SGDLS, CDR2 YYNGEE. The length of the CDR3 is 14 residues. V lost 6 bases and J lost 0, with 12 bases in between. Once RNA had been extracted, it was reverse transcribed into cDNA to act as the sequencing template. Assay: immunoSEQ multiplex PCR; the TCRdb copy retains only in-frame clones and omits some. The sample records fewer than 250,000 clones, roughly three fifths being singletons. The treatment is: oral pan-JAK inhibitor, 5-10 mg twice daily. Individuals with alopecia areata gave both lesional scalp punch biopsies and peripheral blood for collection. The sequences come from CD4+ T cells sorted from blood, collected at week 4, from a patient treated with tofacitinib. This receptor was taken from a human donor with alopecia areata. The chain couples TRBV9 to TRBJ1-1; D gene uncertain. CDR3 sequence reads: CASTPGPMNTEAFF. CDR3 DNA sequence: TGTGCCAGCACTCCAGGACCCATGAACACTGAAGCTTTCTTT. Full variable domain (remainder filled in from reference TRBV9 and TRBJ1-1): DSGVTQTPKHLITATGQRVTLRCSPRSGDLSVYWYQQSLDQGLQFLIQYYNGEERAKGNILERFSAQQFPDLHSELNLSSLELGDSALYFCASTPGPMNTEAFFGQGTRLTVV.